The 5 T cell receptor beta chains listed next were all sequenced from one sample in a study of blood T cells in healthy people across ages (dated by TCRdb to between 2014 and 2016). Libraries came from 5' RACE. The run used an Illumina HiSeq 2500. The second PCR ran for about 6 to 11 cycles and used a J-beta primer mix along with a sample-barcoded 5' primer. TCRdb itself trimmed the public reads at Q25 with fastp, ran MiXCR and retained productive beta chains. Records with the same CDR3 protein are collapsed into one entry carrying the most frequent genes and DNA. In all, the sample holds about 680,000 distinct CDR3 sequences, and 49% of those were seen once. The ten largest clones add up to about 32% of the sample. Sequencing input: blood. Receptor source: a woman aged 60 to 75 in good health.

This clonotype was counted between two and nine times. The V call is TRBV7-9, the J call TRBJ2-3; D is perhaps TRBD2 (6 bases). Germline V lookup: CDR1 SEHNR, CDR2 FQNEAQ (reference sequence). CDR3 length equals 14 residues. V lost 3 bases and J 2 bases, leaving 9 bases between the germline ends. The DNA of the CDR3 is TGTGCCAGCAGCTTCCGGGGGTACACAGATACGCAGTATTTT. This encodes CASSFRGYTDTQYF.

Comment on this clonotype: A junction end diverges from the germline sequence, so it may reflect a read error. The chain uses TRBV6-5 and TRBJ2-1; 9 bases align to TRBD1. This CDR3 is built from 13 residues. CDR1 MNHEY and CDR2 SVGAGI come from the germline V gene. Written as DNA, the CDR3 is TGTATAACCGGGACAGGGCGGCCCAGGGAGCTGTTCTTC. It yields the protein CITGTGRPRELFF.

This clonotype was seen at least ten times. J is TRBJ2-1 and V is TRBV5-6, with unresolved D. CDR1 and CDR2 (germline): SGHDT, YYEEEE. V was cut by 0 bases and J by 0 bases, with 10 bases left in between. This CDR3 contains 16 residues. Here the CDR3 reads CASSLGSVSSYNEQFF. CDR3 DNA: TGTGCCAGCAGCTTGGGAAGCGTGAGCTCCTACAATGAGCAGTTCTTC.

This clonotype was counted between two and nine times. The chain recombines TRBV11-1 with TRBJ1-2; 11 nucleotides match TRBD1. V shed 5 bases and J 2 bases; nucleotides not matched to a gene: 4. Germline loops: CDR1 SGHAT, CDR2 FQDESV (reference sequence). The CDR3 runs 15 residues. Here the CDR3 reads CASSTRTGGNYGYTF. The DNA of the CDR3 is TGTGCCAGCAGCACCCGGACAGGGGGCAACTATGGCTACACCTTC.

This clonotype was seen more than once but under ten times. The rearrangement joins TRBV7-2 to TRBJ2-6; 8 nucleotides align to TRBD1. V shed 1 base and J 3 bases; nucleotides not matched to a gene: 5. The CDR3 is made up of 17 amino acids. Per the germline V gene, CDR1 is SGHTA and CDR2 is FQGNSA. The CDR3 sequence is CASSLGQGRIGANVLTF. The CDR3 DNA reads TGTGCCAGCAGCTTAGGACAGGGGAGGATTGGGGCCAACGTCCTGACTTTC.